This TCR beta chain is drawn from a study of T and B cells in COVID-19 patients. TRB rearrangements were amplified by multiplex PCR with BIOMED2 TRB-A/B primers. TCRdb fed the multiplex PCR reads into MiXCR, producing one record per CDR3 protein. Counted here are roughly 15,000 distinct CDR3 sequences, 25% to 35% occurring once; the ten biggest clones make up 7% to 8%. The length of the CDR3 is 18 residues. With V trimmed by 2 bases and J by 6 bases, 15 bases remained unmatched. Germline V CDR1 and CDR2: MNHNY, SVGAGI (reference sequence). This clonotype came up many times. From blood, roughly 220-550 ng of genomic DNA served as TRB template.

Sequencing was performed on blood. The sequence derives from a human donor who had recovered from COVID-19. The V call is TRBV6-6, the J call TRBJ1-4; TRBD1 matches at 7 bases. Here the CDR3 reads CASSYRQGGWGADEKLFF. For the CDR3, the DNA is TGTGCCAGCAGTTACCGACAGGGAGGGTGGGGGGCTGATGAAAAACTGTTTTTT.